The TCR beta chain described here comes from a study of T-cell reconstitution after alpha-beta-depleted transplantation in children. Researchers prepared the TCRbeta library using unique molecular identifiers, the study reports. Using its own MiXCR run on the PCR reads, TCRdb lists one record per CDR3 protein. The data show 420,000 or so distinct CDR3 sequences, approximately 10% seen once. The CDR3 has 12 residues. The V gene's germline CDR1 is SGHRS and CDR2 YFSETQ. Trimming cost V 0 bases and J 5 bases, with 6 bases left between them. The sample was PBMCs from the stem cell graft donor, taken from the stem cell graft. The chain joins TRBV5-1 to TRBJ2-7, with D unresolved. This TCR derives from a human donor who donated a stem cell graft to a child with acute myeloid leukemia. As DNA, the CDR3 is TGCGCCAGCAGCTTGGAGGGCCACGAGCAGTACTTC. This gives the protein CASSLEGHEQYF.